This T cell receptor beta chain was sequenced for a study of early T cells in non-severe SARS-CoV-2 infection (dated by TCRdb to the early 2020s). Concerning the study at large: Because TCR sequencing was done on bulk RNA from unsorted whole blood, the alpha and beta chains could not be paired. Study-wide findings and limitations: VDJdb matching was skewed toward anti-spike CD8 responses and likely underestimated virus-specific expansions by missing private and CD4 specificities.

This was a case-control study nested in a cohort of healthcare workers in London, UK, who had nasopharyngeal swab PCR tests and blood samples taken every week. Healthcare workers were recruited during the week of the UK lockdown, between 23 and 31 March 2020, and followed weekly for up to roughly 16 weeks. Notes on this clonotype: Its antigen has not been determined. Base-call qualities are not available, and no considerably larger clone is one nucleotide away.

Receptor amplification or capture employed 5' RACE. Instrument on record: NextSeq 500. The TCR library protocol attached unique molecular identifiers to individual cDNA molecules to correct for sequencing error and PCR bias. Both TCR alpha and beta chains were sequenced, and tight co-correlation was observed between alpha and beta sequence abundances in each sample. Processing in the source paper ran as follows. V gene, J gene and CDR3 annotation of TCR sequences was performed with Decombinator V4. TCRs were defined as expanded if a significant change between any two time points was detected under a Poisson model with p below 0.0001. TCR abundances were normalised to the total number of TCRs sequenced in each sample and reported as counts per million. A search of VDJdb, accessed on 1 November 2021, was run for TCRs annotated to CMV, EBV and SARS-CoV-2, with TCRs annotated for multiple antigens excluded. TCRdb trimmed the raw reads at Q25, called clones with MiXCR and kept productive beta chains. Every distinct CDR3 protein forms one entry, paired with its most common genes and DNA. The V and J calls were determined by TCRdb, not by the authors. The sample includes tens of thousands of distinct CDR3 sequences, with roughly 18% observed a single time. The top ten clones comprise about 8.2% of the sample.

Sequencing was performed on whole blood, taken at baseline. This clonotype was sampled from an adult who was a healthcare worker with PCR-confirmed SARS-CoV-2 infection or an uninfected control (not recorded which).

The DNA is as follows: TGTGCCAGTACCCTTTCGGGGCTTGACAGGATCATTAACTATGGCTACACCTTC. The encoded protein is CASTLSGLDRIINYGYTF. This receptor chain uses TRBV19 and TRBJ1-2; TRBD1 is perhaps the D gene, given 6 matching bases. Between the V and J ends, shortened by 7 bases and 1 base respectively, the junction contains 25 bases. There are 18 amino acids in the CDR3, from cysteine to phenylalanine inclusive. Of all the DNA, just the CDR3 is kept, 54 bases in frame from base 1. CDR1 and CDR2 were assigned from the germline V gene (reference sequence) as LNHDA and SQIVND.